This T cell receptor beta chain was sequenced during a study of blood T cells in healthy people across ages (dated by TCRdb to about 2015). For the study in its entirety: In model experiments, template switching captured about one uniquely barcoded TCR beta cDNA molecule for every two T cells. The study measured age-related changes in TCR beta repertoire diversity using deep sequencing normalized with unique cDNA molecular identifiers. Donors were grouped into four age groups: young (average roughly 15 years), middle-aged (39), aged (around 60) and long-lived (just over 80). To avoid experimental bias, donors of different ages were randomly spread across the sequencing lanes. The study analyzed two additional independent replicas of 1 million unique cDNA reads from the same blood draw for two donors, one aged 18 to 29 and one aged 80 or older. Overall results and qualifications from the work: Because donor CMV infection status was unknown, age-related changes in expanded clonotypes were potentially confounded. Compared with the aged group, more naive CD4+ T cells, fewer expanded clones and increased TCR diversity were shown by the long-lived group, suggesting age selection. The percentage of naive T cells measured by flow cytometry correlated strongly with observed TCR beta diversity. Since profiling was done on bulk unsorted PBMCs, naive and antigen-experienced compartments could not be conclusively compared. Observed TCR beta diversity per million T cells fell roughly linearly with age, and a significant reduction was already apparent by age around 40. Estimates of total diversity from one million sequenced T cells were regarded as lower bounds and underestimates.

This clonotype has at least ten counts. What antigen it recognizes has not been identified. No per-base quality is available; no much larger clone lies one base away. The CDR3 measures 11 amino acids from cysteine to phenylalanine. Only CDR3 DNA is held: 33 bases, read in frame from base 1. Via the germline V gene (reference sequence), CDR1 is DFQATT and CDR2 SNEGSKA. Receptors were amplified or captured by 5' RACE. The data were produced on an Illumina HiSeq 2500. A second PCR of roughly 7 to 11 cycles was performed with a sample-barcoded 5' primer and a J-beta primer mix. Each TCR beta cDNA molecule received a unique molecular identifier from a template-switch 5' adaptor carrying 12 random nucleotides. Each sample yielded at least 3 million CDR3-containing paired-end reads. First-strand cDNA was synthesized from all RNA with the Mint cDNA synthesis kit, primed by a TRBC-specific oligonucleotide. All cDNA was treated with uracil-DNA glycosylase and then went through a first 18-cycle PCR with the universal primers M1SS and BC2_uni_R. Under the source paper's analysis protocol: For normalization, 1 million high-quality reads, each with a distinct molecular identifier, were randomly selected from each sample. Reads with shared molecular identifiers were discarded instead of being binned into consensus sequences. CDR3 identification, clonotype clustering and error correction used MiTCR with a Q25 quality threshold and the strictest error-elimination algorithm. Lower-bound total TCR beta diversity was estimated with a nonparametric unseen species model using Euler transformation. In-frame beta chains were kept once TCRdb had trimmed the public reads at Q25 with fastp and called clones with MiXCR. CDR3 protein duplicates are merged, each entry listing the most common genes and DNA. TCRdb's processing, not the authors', yielded these V and J calls. For this sample there are around 1,700,000 distinct CDR3 sequences; roughly 28% appear just once. Roughly 8.2% of the sample comes from the top ten.

Donors were 35 to 40 systemically healthy Caucasian individuals from Russia aged roughly 6 to 100 years. Approximately 11 milliliters of peripheral blood were drawn from each donor into EDTA-treated Vacutainer tubes. PBMCs were isolated by Ficoll-Paque density-gradient centrifugation, with at least 7 million obtained per sample. Trizol reagent was used to extract total RNA from the PBMCs, yielding at least 5 micrograms per sample. For every donor, flow cytometry on a PBMC aliquot measured the percentage of naive CD45RAhigh/CD27high T cells. This clonotype was sampled from a woman in her thirties in good health. The V and J genes are TRBV20-1 and TRBJ2-7, with TRBD2 as a weak D call on 6 bases. The sample taken for sequencing was blood. The nucleotides are TGCAGCGCCCCGGGGGAACGGGAGCAGTACTTC. It codes for CSAPGEREQYF.